Detailed here is one T cell receptor beta chain. Sequencing used immunoSEQ multiplex PCR; TCRdb keeps in-frame clones, though not all of them. The table lists 100,000 to 150,000 clones, 85% to 95% of them singletons, with 0.55% to 0.6% in the top ten. This entry is derived from a study of control samples from healthy donors and cancer patients. Trimming left V 5 bases short and J 8 bases short, with 10 bases between. Germline-derived CDR1 and CDR2 are SGHRS and YFSETQ. The CDR3 loop spans 11 amino acids. Sequenced: PBMCs. The J gene is TRBJ1-1, the V gene TRBV5-1; D remains ambiguous. This sequence was found in a man older than 75 with head and neck cancer. CDR3 DNA: TGCGCCAGCAGACTTGAGGGAGAAGCTTTCTTT. Translating gives CASRLEGEAFF. Drawing the rest from reference TRBV5-1 and TRBJ1-1, the complete variable domain is KAGVTQTPRYLIKTRGQQVTLSCSPISGHRSVSWYQQTPGQGLQFLFEYFSETQRNKGNFPGRFSGRQFSNSRSEMNVSTLELGDSALYLCASRLEGEAFFGQGTRLTVV.